This T cell receptor (beta chain) was found in a study of control samples from healthy donors and cancer patients (dated by TCRdb to the early 2020s). This clone was observed once. It lacks a known antigen. Base qualities are not provided; no much larger clone lies one nucleotide away. Sequences MNHEY (CDR1) and SVGAGI (CDR2) are obtained from the germline V gene. The CDR3, from cysteine to phenylalanine, totals 14 residues. Kept here is only the CDR3 DNA, which spans 42 bases and is read in frame from base 1. Clipping removes 6 bases from V and 6 bases from J, with 5 as the unmatched junction base count. To prepare the library, the immunoSEQ multiplex PCR assay was applied. Sourced from immuneACCESS, this table was stored by TCRdb with only in-frame sequences that have V and J called. A share of the clones is absent; for the studies checked, an unresolved V gene accounts for under half, and the remainder has no known explanation. Here the sample has 40,000 to 55,000 clones; approximately 90% occur a single time. Jointly, the top ten make up roughly a fifth of the sample.

Specimen: PBMCs. This clonotype was obtained from a woman in her 40s with head and neck cancer. Recombination linked TRBV6-5 to TRBJ1-4; TRBD1 aligns with 9 central bases. In nucleotide form, the sequence is TGTGCCAGCAGCCGGGACAGGGCGTATGAAAAACTGTTTTTT. Its protein product is CASSRDRAYEKLFF.